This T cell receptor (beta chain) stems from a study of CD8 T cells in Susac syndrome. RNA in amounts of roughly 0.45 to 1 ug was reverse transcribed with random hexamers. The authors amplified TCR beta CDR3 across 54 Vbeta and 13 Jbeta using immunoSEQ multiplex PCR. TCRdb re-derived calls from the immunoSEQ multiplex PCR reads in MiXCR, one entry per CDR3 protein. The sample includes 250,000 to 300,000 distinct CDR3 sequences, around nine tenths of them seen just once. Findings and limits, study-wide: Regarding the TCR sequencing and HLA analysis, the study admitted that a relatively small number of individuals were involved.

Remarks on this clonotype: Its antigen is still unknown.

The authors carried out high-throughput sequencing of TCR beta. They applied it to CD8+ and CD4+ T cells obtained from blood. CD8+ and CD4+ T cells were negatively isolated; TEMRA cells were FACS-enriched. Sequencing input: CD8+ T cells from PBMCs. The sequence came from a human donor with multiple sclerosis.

CDR3 loop: CAINPSGQETQYF. CDR3 nucleotides: TGTGCCATCAACCCGAGCGGACAAGAGACCCAGTACTTC. The rearrangement joins TRBV10-3 to TRBJ2-5; possible D gene TRBD2, 5 bases. CDR1 is ENHRY and CDR2 is SYGVKD in the germline V gene. Trimming took off 7 bases at V and 2 bases at J, with 11 bases between the two ends. The CDR3 length is 13 residues.